This T cell receptor beta chain was captured by sequencing in a study of blood T cells in healthy people across ages. V was clipped by 4 bases and J by 5 bases; unmatched bases: 10. From germline, CDR1 is LGHNA and CDR2 YNFKEQ. The CDR3 totals 16 residues. Combining a sample-barcoded 5' primer with a J-beta primer mix, a second PCR ran for about 7 to 11 cycles. Every sample returned 2.5 million or more CDR3-containing paired-end reads. Each CDR3 protein gets one entry after TCRdb re-called the 5' RACE reads with MiXCR. The sample shows about 640,000 distinct CDR3 sequences, about 53% of them seen only once. A few counts support this clonotype.

This receptor was identified in a man in his sixties in good health. V gene TRBV4-2 combines with J gene TRBJ2-1; 8 bases fit TRBD1. Material: blood. The CDR3 DNA follows: TGTGCCAGCAGCCGCCCGAAGGGGACAGGCCACAATGAGCAGTTCTTC. It translates to CASSRPKGTGHNEQFF.